This T cell receptor beta chain was recovered during a study of blood T cell repertoires in COVID-19. About the study: Nucleic acid was either cDNA or gDNA, and it came from T cells, B-cell-depleted T cells, or PBMCs.

Assay used: immunoSEQ multiplex PCR; TCRdb lists only in-frame clones, some missing. The data hold approximately 190,000 clones, with around 84% observed a single time. Between the trimmed V and J ends, which lost 4 bases and 4 bases, there was a span of 9 bases. This CDR3 is 13 amino acids long. Germline V gene lookup returns CDR1 LNHDA and CDR2 SQIVND (reference sequence). This TCR was recovered from a man older than 75 with acute or convalescent COVID-19. The V and J genes are TRBV19 and TRBJ2-3; TRBD1 might be the D (6 bases). The sample was peripheral blood. The CDR3 loop is CASSRQVSDTQYF. The CDR3 DNA sequence: TGTGCCAGTAGTAGACAGGTTTCAGATACGCAGTATTTT.